These T cell receptor beta chains were read from a single sample in a study of cytomegalovirus exposure and HLA in healthy donors. Clones were read by immunoSEQ multiplex PCR, and TCRdb kept only the in-frame ones, dropping some. Altogether over 100,000 clones are present, more than 60% being singletons, with the ten largest covering approximately 11%. The sequencing sample was made of PBMCs. These receptors were collected from a man in his forties in good health and CMV-seropositive. Both conserved end residues are part of each CDR3. The order of the fields is D gene, clone size, CDR3 length, V gene, J gene, CDR3 protein, CDR3 DNA. A D gene is named only where the DNA matches it firmly. Part of the rows lack a size; the others show once, few, many or a class for expanded clones.

NA	once	17	TRBV4-1	TRBJ2-1	CASSQVDPLLASGEQFF	TGCGCCAGCAGCCAAGTGGACCCCCTATTAGCGAGCGGGGAGCAGTTCTTC
NA	few	15	TRBV4-1	TRBJ1-4	CASSQDGGPNEKLFF	TGCGCCAGCAGCCAAGACGGGGGGCCCAATGAAAAACTGTTTTTT
NA	medium-sized	13	TRBV2	TRBJ2-1	CASIRDINNEQFF	TGTGCCAGCATCCGGGACATAAACAATGAGCAGTTCTTC
NA	few	13	TRBV12-5	TRBJ1-2	CASGPREATGYTF	TGTGCTAGTGGTCCCAGAGAGGCCACCGGCTACACCTTC
NA	NA	14	TRBV27	TRBJ1-1	CASSLTLGDREAFF	TGTGCCAGCAGTTTAACATTGGGAGACAGGGAAGCTTTCTTT
TRBD2	NA	17	TRBV7-2	TRBJ2-3	CASSRTSGRAGPDTQYF	TGTGCCAGCAGCAGGACTAGCGGGAGGGCCGGCCCAGATACGCAGTATTTT
NA	NA	15	TRBV5-1	TRBJ1-1	CASSSTQGWDTEAFF	TGCGCCAGCAGCAGTACACAGGGCTGGGACACTGAAGCTTTCTTT
TRBD2	NA	15	TRBV6-5	TRBJ2-3	CASSYSGLSTDTQYF	TGTGCCAGCAGTTACTCGGGACTAAGCACAGATACGCAGTATTTT
TRBD2	NA	15	TRBV7-9	TRBJ2-1	CASSPRTGGYNEQFF	TGTGCCAGCAGCCCAAGAACGGGAGGGTACAATGAGCAGTTCTTC
TRBD2	NA	15	TRBV9	TRBJ2-2	CASSARTSDTGELFF	TGTGCCAGCAGCGCCCGGACTAGCGATACCGGGGAGCTGTTTTTT
NA	NA	13	TRBV6-1	TRBJ1-2	CASSDEFNYGYTF	TGTGCCAGCAGTGACGAGTTTAACTATGGCTACACCTTC
NA	NA	13	TRBV7-3	TRBJ2-2	CASSLTIPGELFF	TGTGCCAGCAGCTTAACTATCCCCGGGGAGCTGTTTTTT
NA	NA	13	TRBV6-5	TRBJ2-2	CASSPQDPGELFF	TGTGCCAGCAGCCCCCAGGATCCCGGGGAGCTGTTTTTT
NA	NA	15	TRBV7-3	TRBJ1-1	CASSPQTVVNTEAFF	TGTGCCAGCAGCCCCCAGACAGTGGTGAACACTGAAGCTTTCTTT
NA	NA	14	TRBV19	TRBJ1-1	CASSRGRENTEAFF	TGTGCCAGTAGCCGTGGCAGGGAGAACACTGAAGCTTTCTTT
NA	NA	13	TRBV19	TRBJ2-7	CASSIVPSYEQYF	TGTGCCAGTAGTATAGTACCGAGCTACGAGCAGTACTTC
NA	NA	14	TRBV27	TRBJ1-4	CASTGGGTNEKLFF	TGTGCCAGCACCGGCGGGGGAACTAATGAAAAACTGTTTTTT
NA	NA	15	TRBV28	TRBJ2-7	CASSFLRDKSYEQYF	TGTGCCAGCAGTTTCCTCCGAGACAAATCCTACGAGCAGTACTTC
NA	NA	14	TRBV7-2	TRBJ1-4	CASSPTRINEKLFF	TGTGCCAGCAGCCCGACAAGGATTAATGAAAAACTGTTTTTT
NA	few	10	TRBV6-1	TRBJ1-5	CASSAGFQHF	TGTGCCAGCAGTGCGGGGTTCCAGCATTTT
TRBD2	NA	14	TRBV2	TRBJ2-7	CASSGGPREVEQYF	TGTGCCAGCAGTGGAGGGCCGCGGGAGGTCGAGCAGTACTTC
NA	NA	15	TRBV11-3	TRBJ2-5	CASSLSGWPEETQYF	TGTGCCAGCAGCTTATCAGGATGGCCCGAGGAGACCCAGTACTTC
NA	NA	14	TRBV29-1	TRBJ1-1	CSVEEITGATEAFF	TGCAGCGTTGAAGAAATTACAGGCGCCACTGAAGCTTTCTTT
TRBD2	NA	16	TRBV5-1	TRBJ2-3	CATAISSGGAKDTQYF	TGCGCCACCGCGATCAGTAGCGGGGGGGCCAAAGATACGCAGTATTTT
NA	NA	14	TRBV18	TRBJ2-1	CASTRTGSYNEQFF	TGTGCCAGCACCAGAACGGGATCTTACAATGAGCAGTTCTTC
NA	NA	12	TRBV27	TRBJ2-7	CASRLGGGEQYF	TGTGCCAGCAGATTAGGGGGAGGCGAGCAGTACTTC
NA	NA	11	TRBV20-1	TRBJ1-3	CSAFVGNTIYF	TGCAGTGCTTTCGTTGGAAACACCATATATTTT
TRBD2	NA	13	TRBV10-2	TRBJ2-1	CASSPTSVDEQFF	TGCGCCAGCAGTCCCACTAGCGTCGATGAGCAGTTCTTC
NA	NA	16	TRBV7-9	TRBJ2-3	CASSLGGLPEWDTQYF	TGTGCCAGCAGCTTAGGGGGACTTCCAGAATGGGATACGCAGTATTTT
NA	NA	14	TRBV4-3	TRBJ1-4	CASSQTRRSEKLFF	TGCGCCAGCAGCCAAACTAGGAGGAGTGAAAAACTGTTTTTT
NA	NA	16	TRBV11-2	TRBJ2-5	CASSSRTQGLRETQYF	TGTGCCAGCAGCTCTCGGACCCAGGGCTTGAGGGAGACCCAGTACTTC
NA	NA	14	TRBV29-1	TRBJ1-2	CSVIPGQRNYGYTF	TGCAGCGTGATCCCGGGACAACGTAACTATGGCTACACCTTC
TRBD1	once	15	TRBV6-5	TRBJ2-3	CASSYGTGESDTQYF	TGTGCCAGCAGTTACGGGACAGGGGAATCAGATACGCAGTATTTT
NA	NA	11	TRBV20-1	TRBJ1-1	CSKRTEAEAFF	TGCAGTAAAAGGACGGAGGCTGAAGCTTTCTTT
TRBD1	NA	17	TRBV10-3	TRBJ1-5	CAIAPGQGTVGNQPQHF	TGTGCCATCGCACCGGGACAGGGGACGGTTGGCAATCAGCCCCAGCATTTT
NA	many	14	TRBV4-2	TRBJ1-3	CASSQDFAGNTIYF	TGTGCCAGCAGCCAAGATTTCGCTGGAAACACCATATATTTT
TRBD1	few	15	TRBV5-1	TRBJ1-6	CASSPDRSYNSPLHF	TGCGCCAGCAGCCCGGACAGGTCGTATAATTCACCCCTCCACTTT
NA	few	15	TRBV2	TRBJ1-2	CASIGGPTLNYGYTF	TGTGCCAGCATCGGTGGGCCTACTCTTAACTATGGCTACACCTTC
NA	once	14	TRBV30	TRBJ1-6	CAWSVRQVFEPLHF	TGTGCCTGGAGTGTGAGACAGGTCTTTGAACCCCTCCACTTT
NA	NA	12	TRBV5-6	TRBJ1-3	CASSLGQNTIYF	TGTGCCAGCAGCTTGGGTCAAAACACCATATATTTT
TRBD2	NA	16	TRBV27	TRBJ2-7	CASSLSSGTFSYEQYF	TGTGCCAGCAGCCTATCGAGCGGGACGTTCTCCTACGAGCAGTACTTC
TRBD2	few	16	TRBV28	TRBJ2-1	CASSSPTSGSNNEQFF	TGTGCCAGCAGTTCCCCGACTAGCGGGAGTAATAATGAGCAGTTCTTC